Listed below are T cell receptor beta chains from one sample, sequenced in a study of cytomegalovirus exposure and HLA in healthy donors. Only in-frame clones appear in the TCRdb table, and some are missing; sequencing was by immunoSEQ multiplex PCR. The profile shows about 160,000 clones, under 85% of them singletons. Source material: PBMCs. The receptor set was obtained from a woman between 25 and 40 years old in good health and CMV-seronegative. Each CDR3 is given with its conserved first and last residue.

j_call | v_call | cdr3_length | cdr3_aa
TRBJ2-4 | TRBV7-9 | 15 | CASSLWGTGQNIQYF
TRBJ2-1 | TRBV4-2 | 13 | CASSVRTHNEQFF
TRBJ1-1 | TRBV4-1 | 12 | CASSHGVAEAFF
TRBJ2-1 | TRBV7-3 | 13 | CASSTGQVGEQFF
TRBJ1-2 | TRBV2 | 13 | CASSDGEAYGYTF
TRBJ1-1 | TRBV5-1 | 14 | CASSLSRLNTEAFF
TRBJ2-7 | TRBV30 | 16 | CAWTWSSGGASYEQYF
TRBJ2-1 | TRBV9 | 15 | CASSVTASGWDEQFF
TRBJ2-4 | TRBV28 | 15 | CASSAMGQGLNSQYF
TRBJ2-1 | TRBV7-9 | 15 | CASSLTSGTYNEQFF
TRBJ2-2 | TRBV5-1 | 14 | CASNLGQGSGELFF
TRBJ1-1 | TRBV7-9 | 12 | CASTLGRTEAFF
TRBJ1-2 | TRBV5-6 | 11 | CASSHQGGYTF
TRBJ2-7 | TRBV6-1 | 14 | CASTSQRGAYEQYF
TRBJ2-2 | TRBV19 | 15 | CASSIGRDGSGELFF
TRBJ1-1 | TRBV6-6 | 12 | CASSVMNTEAFF
TRBJ2-7 | TRBV10-3 | 12 | CACVPVSYEQYF
TRBJ2-7 | TRBV5-4 | 14 | CASSLGTSSYEQYF
TRBJ1-2 | TRBV23-1 | 16 | CASSQSPAGARYGYTF
TRBJ2-3 | TRBV7-9 | 16 | CASSLGLADYTDTQYF
TRBJ2-7 | TRBV10-3 | 14 | CAITRSGGIYEQYF
TRBJ1-1 | TRBV6-5 | 14 | CASSYPGANTEAFF
TRBJ2-1 | TRBV4-2 | 18 | CASSQEGSAGGLYNEQFF
TRBJ1-2 | TRBV5-1 | 15 | CASSFSGQGNYGYTF
TRBJ2-4 | TRBV15 | 15 | CATSSAGGGYNSQYF
TRBJ2-2 | TRBV7-3 | 17 | CASSPRGVSGETGELFF
TRBJ1-5 | TRBV18 | 13 | CASSDAGGQPQHF
TRBJ1-1 | TRBV12-5 | 13 | CAGSRGLNTEAFF
TRBJ1-6 | TRBV4-1 | 16 | CASSQESGLGNSPLHF
TRBJ2-3 | TRBV6-1 | 16 | CASSETTGKFTDTQYF
TRBJ1-2 | TRBV25-1 | 14 | CASSEAEWAYGYTF
TRBJ1-5 | TRBV19 | 14 | CASTGSGVPQPQHF
TRBJ1-1 | TRBV18 | 14 | CASSPKPQAIEAFF